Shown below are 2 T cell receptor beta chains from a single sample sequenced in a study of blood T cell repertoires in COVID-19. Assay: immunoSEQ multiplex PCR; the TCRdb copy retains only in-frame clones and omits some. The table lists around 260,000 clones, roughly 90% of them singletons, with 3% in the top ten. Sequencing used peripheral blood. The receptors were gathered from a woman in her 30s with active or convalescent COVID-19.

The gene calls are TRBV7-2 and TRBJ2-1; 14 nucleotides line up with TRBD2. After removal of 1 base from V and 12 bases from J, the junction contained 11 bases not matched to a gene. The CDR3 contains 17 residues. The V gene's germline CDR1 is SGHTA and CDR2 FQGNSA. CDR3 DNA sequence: TGTGCCAGCAGCTTAGGCGGACTAGCGGGGGGCCCGAATCGGCAGTTCTTC. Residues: CASSLGGLAGGPNRQFF.

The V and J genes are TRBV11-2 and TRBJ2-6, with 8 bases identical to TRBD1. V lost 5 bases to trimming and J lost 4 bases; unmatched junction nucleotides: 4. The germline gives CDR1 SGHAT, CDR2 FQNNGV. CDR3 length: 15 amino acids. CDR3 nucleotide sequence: TGTGCCAGCAGCCCGGACAGGGAGGGGGCCAACGTCCTGACTTTC. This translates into CASSPDREGANVLTF. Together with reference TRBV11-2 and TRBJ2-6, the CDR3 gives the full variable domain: EAGVAQSPRYKIIEKRQSVAFWCNPISGHATLYWYQQILGQGPKLLIQFQNNGVVDDSQLPKDRFSAERLKGVDSTLKIQPAKLEDSAVYLCASSPDREGANVLTFGAGSRLTVL.